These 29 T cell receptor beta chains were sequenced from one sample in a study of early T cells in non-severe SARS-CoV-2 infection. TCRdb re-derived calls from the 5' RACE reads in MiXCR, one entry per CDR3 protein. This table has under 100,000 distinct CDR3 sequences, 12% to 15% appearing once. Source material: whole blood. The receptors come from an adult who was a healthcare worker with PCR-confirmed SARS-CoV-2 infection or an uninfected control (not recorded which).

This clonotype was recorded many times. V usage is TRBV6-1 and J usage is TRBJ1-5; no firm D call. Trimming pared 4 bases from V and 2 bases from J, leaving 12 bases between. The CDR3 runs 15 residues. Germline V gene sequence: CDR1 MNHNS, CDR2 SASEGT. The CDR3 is CASSAALPGNQPQHF. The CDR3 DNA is TGTGCCAGCAGTGCGGCGTTGCCTGGCAATCAGCCCCAGCATTTT.

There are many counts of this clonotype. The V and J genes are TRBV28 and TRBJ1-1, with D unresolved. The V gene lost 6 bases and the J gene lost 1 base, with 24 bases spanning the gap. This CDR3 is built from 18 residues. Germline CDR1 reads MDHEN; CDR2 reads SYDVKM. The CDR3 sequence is CASSPWPVLSRTNTEAFF. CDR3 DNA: TGTGCCAGCAGCCCTTGGCCCGTTTTGTCACGGACGAACACTGAAGCTTTCTTT.

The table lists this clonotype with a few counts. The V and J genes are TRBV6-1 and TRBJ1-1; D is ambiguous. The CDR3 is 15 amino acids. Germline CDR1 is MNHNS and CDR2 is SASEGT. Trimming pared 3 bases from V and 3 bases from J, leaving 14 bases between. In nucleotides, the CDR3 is TGTGCCAGCAGTGACGACACCGACGGGCACACTGAAGCTTTCTTT. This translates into CASSDDTDGHTEAFF.

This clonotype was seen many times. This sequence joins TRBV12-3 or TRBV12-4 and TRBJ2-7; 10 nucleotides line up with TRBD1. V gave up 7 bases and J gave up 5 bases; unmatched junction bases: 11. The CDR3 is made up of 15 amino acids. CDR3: CASKAGTGASHEQYF. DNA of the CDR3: TGTGCCAGCAAAGCCGGGACAGGGGCATCCCACGAGCAGTACTTC.

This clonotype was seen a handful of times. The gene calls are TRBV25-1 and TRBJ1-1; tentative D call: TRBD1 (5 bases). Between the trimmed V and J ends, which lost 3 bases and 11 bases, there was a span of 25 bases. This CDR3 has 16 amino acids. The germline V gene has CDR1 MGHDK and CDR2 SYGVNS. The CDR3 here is CASSDPWGGGRNEAFF. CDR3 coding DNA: TGTGCCAGCAGTGACCCCTGGGGCGGAGGCCGGAACGAGGCTTTCTTT. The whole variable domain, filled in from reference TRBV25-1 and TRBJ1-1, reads EADIYQTPRYLVIGTGKKITLECSQTMGHDKMYWYQQDPGMELHLIHYSYGVNSTEKGDLSSESTVSRIRTEHFPLTLESARPSHTSQYLCASSDPWGGGRNEAFFGQGTRLTVV.

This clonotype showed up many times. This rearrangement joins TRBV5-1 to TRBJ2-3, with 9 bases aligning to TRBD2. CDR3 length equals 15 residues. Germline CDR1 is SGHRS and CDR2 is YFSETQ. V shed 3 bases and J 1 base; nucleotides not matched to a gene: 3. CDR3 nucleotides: TGCGCCAGCAGCTATATAGCGGGAGGCACAGATACGCAGTATTTT. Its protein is CASSYIAGGTDTQYF.

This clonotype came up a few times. The CDR3 nucleotides read TGCAGCGGGGGGCTAGCGGGGAGCACAGATACGCAGTATTTT. Protein sequence: CSGGLAGSTDTQYF. This chain uses TRBV29-1 with TRBJ2-3; 9 nucleotides line up with TRBD2. The CDR3 spans 14 residues. V gave up 7 bases and J gave up 0 bases; unmatched junction bases: 5. Germline CDR1 SQVTM, CDR2 ANQGSEA.

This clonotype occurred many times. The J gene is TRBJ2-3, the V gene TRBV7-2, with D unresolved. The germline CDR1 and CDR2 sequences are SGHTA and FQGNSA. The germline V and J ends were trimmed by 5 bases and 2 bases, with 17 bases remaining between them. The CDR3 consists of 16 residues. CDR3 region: CASSRVATTLTDTQYF. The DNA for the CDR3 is TGTGCCAGCAGCCGTGTGGCGACCACACTCACAGATACGCAGTATTTT.

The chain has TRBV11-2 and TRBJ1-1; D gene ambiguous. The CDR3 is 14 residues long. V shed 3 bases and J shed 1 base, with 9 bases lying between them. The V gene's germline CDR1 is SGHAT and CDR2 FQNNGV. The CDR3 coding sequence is TGTGCCAGCAGCTTCGGGTCGAGGAACACTGAAGCTTTCTTT. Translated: CASSFGSRNTEAFF.

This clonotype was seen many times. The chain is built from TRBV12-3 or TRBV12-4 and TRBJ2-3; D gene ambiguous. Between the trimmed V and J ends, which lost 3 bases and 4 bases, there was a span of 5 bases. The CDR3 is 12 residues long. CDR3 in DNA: TGTGCCAGCAGTTTTTCTCCAGATACGCAGTATTTT. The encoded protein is CASSFSPDTQYF.

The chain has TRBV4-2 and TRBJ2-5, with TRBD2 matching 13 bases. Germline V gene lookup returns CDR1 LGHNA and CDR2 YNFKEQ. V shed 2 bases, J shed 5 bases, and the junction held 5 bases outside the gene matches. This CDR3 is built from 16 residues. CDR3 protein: CASSQTGTSGEETQYF. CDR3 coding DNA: TGTGCCAGCAGCCAAACCGGGACTAGCGGGGAGGAGACCCAGTACTTC.

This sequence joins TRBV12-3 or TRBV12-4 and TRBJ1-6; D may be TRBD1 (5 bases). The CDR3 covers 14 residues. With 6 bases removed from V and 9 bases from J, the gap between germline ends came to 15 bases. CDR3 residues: CASSFGDQGSPLHF. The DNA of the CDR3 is TGTGCCAGCAGCTTCGGGGATCAGGGTTCACCCCTCCACTTT.

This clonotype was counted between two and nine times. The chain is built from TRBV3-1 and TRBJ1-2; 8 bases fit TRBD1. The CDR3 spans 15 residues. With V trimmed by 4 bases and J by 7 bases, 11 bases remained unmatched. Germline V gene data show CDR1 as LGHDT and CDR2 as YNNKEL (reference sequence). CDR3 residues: CASSPGGQALGGYTF. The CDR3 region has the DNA TGTGCCAGCAGCCCCGGGGGACAGGCTTTGGGTGGCTACACCTTC.

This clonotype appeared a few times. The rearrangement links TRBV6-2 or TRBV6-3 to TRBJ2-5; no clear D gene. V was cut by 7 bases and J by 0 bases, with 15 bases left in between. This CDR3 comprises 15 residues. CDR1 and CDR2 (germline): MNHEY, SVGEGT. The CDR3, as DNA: TGTGCCAGCATGGGGAACACCTTGTACCAAGAGACCCAGTACTTC. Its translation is CASMGNTLYQETQYF.

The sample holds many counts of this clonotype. CDR3 DNA: TGTGCCAGCAGCTCGATTGACTACAATGAGCAGTTCTTC. It translates to CASSSIDYNEQFF. This chain connects TRBV11-2 to TRBJ2-1; D not certain. This CDR3 is 13 amino acids long. Germline values: CDR1 SGHAT, CDR2 FQNNGV. The V gene lost 4 bases and the J gene lost 3 bases, with 7 bases spanning the gap.

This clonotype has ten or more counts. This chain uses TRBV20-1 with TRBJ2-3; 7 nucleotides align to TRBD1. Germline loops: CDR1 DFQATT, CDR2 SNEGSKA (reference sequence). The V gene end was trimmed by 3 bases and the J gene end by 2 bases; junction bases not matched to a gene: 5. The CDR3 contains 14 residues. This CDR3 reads CSARGQLSTDTQYF. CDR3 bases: TGCAGTGCTAGGGGACAGTTATCCACAGATACGCAGTATTTT.

DNA for the CDR3: TGTGCCAGCAGCCCCCCGACGGCGATGACTGAAGCTTTCTTT. Its translation: CASSPPTAMTEAFF. This chain connects TRBV7-9 to TRBJ1-1; D gene ambiguous. CDR3 length equals 14 residues. Trimming pared 5 bases from V and 5 bases from J, leaving 15 bases between. Germline CDR1 and CDR2: SEHNR and FQNEAQ (reference sequence).

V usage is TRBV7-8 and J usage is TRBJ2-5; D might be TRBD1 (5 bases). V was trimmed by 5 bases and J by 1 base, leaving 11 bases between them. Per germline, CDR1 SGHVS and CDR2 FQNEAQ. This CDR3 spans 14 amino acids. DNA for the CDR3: TGTGCCAGCAGCCACAGACAGATCCAAGAGACCCAGTACTTC. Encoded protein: CASSHRQIQETQYF.

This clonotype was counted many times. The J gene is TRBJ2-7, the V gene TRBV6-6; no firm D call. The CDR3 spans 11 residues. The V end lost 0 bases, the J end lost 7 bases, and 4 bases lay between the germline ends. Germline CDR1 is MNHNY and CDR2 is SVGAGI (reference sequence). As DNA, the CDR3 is TGTGCCAGCAGTTACTCGGGGGAGCAGTACTTC. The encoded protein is CASSYSGEQYF.

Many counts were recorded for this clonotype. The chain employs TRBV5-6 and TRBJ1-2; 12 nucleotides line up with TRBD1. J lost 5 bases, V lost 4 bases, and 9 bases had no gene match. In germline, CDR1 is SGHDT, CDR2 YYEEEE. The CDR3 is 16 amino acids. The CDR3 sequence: CASSPRGTGGGYGYTF. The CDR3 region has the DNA TGTGCCAGCAGCCCCCGAGGGACAGGGGGCGGGTATGGCTACACCTTC.

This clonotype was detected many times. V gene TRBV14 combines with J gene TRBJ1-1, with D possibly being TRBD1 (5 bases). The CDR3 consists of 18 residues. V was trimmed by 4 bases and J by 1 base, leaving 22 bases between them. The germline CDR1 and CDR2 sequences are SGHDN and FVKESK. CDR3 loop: CASSPTPRSWGPNTEAFF. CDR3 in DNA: TGTGCCAGCAGCCCAACACCGCGGAGCTGGGGCCCGAACACTGAAGCTTTCTTT.

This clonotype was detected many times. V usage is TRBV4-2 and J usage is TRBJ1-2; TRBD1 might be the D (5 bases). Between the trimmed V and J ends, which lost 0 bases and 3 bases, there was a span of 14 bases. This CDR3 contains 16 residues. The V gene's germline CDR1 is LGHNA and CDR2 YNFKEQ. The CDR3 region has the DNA TGTGCCAGCAGCCAAGATCGACTCCAGGGACACTATGGCTACACCTTC. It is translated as CASSQDRLQGHYGYTF.

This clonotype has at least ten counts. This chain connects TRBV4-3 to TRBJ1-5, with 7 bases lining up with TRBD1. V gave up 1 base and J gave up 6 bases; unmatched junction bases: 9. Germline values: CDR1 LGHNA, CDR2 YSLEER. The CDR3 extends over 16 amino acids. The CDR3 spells CASSQGWPGGGQPQHF. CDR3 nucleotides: TGCGCCAGCAGCCAAGGTTGGCCAGGGGGGGGTCAGCCCCAGCATTTT.

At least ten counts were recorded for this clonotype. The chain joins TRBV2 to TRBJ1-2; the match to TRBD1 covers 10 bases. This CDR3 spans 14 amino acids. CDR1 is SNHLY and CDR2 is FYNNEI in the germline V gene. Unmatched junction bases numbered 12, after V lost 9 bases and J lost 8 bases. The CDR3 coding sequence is TGTGCCAGGACTCCGGGACAGGGGATACGGGGCTACACCTTC. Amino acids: CARTPGQGIRGYTF. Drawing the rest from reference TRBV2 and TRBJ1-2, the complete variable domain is EPEVTQTPSHQVTQMGQEVILRCVPISNHLYFYWYRQILGQKVEFLVSFYNNEISEKSEIFDDQFSVERPDGSNFTLKIRSTKLEDSAMYFCARTPGQGIRGYTFGSGTRLTVV.

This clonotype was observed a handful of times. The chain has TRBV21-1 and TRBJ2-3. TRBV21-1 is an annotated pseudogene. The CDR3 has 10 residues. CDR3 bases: TGTGCCCCCTACGCGGATACGCAGTATTTT. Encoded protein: CAPYADTQYF.

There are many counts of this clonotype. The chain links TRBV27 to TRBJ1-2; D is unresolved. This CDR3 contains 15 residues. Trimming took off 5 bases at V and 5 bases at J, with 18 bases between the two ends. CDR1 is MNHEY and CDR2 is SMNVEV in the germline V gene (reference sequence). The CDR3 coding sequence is TGTGCCAGCAGTCTCCGGGGTCAGGTCGGTTATGGCTACACCTTC. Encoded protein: CASSLRGQVGYGYTF.

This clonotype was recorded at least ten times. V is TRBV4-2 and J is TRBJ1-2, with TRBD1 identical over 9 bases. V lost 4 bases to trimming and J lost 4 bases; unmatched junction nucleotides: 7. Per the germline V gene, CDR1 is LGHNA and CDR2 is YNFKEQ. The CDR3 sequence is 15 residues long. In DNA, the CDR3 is TGTGCCAGCAGCCCGGAGGGACAGGGATTCTATGGCTACACCTTC. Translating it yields CASSPEGQGFYGYTF.

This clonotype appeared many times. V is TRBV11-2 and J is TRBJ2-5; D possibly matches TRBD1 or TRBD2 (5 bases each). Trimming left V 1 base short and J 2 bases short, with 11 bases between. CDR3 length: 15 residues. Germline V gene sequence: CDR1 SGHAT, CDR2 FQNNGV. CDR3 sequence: CASSLVGERQETQYF. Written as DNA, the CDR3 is TGTGCCAGCAGCTTAGTGGGGGAACGACAAGAGACCCAGTACTTC.

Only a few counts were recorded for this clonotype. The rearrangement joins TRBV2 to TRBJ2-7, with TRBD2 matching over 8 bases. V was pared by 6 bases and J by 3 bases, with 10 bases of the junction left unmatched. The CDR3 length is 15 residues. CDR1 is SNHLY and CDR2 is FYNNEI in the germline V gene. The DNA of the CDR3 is TGTGCCAGCAGAGCCACTAGCGGACCTATCTACGAGCAGTACTTC. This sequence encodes CASRATSGPIYEQYF.